This TCR beta chain appears in the sequencing data of a study of blood T cell repertoires in COVID-19. Whole-study context: There were acute and convalescent COVID-19 samples, and they came from the United States, Italy and Spain. PBMCs, B-cell-depleted T cells, or T cells provided the cDNA or gDNA that made up the material.

This CDR3 region has 15 residues. Germline lookup yields CDR1 SEHNR and CDR2 FQNEAQ (reference sequence). The trim removed 5 bases at V and 3 bases at J, leaving 4 bases unmatched. Using immunoSEQ multiplex PCR, the repertoire was profiled, and TCRdb retains in-frame clones only, with some absent. The data show under 150,000 clones, around 78% seen once. The chain joins TRBV7-9 to TRBJ2-2; 9 positions match TRBD1. The clonotype comes from a man younger than 45 with acute or convalescent COVID-19. The sample comprised peripheral blood. Written as DNA, the CDR3 is TGTGCCAGCAGCGGGTGGGACAGGGACACCGGGGAGCTGTTTTTT. This sequence encodes CASSGWDRDTGELFF.